One sample yielded the 23 T cell receptor beta chains listed below, sequenced in a study of beta chain features in type 1 diabetes. Overall study results and limits: Type 1 diabetes patients showed a moderate but significant shortening of TCRB CDR3s in all four CD4+ subsets.

No antigen is known for these receptors. The authors reverse transcribed all of the isolated RNA, so sequencing captured expressed TCRB transcripts. Produced via immunoSEQ multiplex PCR; TCRdb's table is partial and in-frame only. The sample comprises approximately 730,000 clones, about an eighth of which are singletons, and less than 0.025% rests with the top ten. Sequences were obtained from naive CD4+ T cells from blood. Source of these receptors: a man younger than 35 with type 1 diabetes.

This clone was seen more than once but under ten times. The genes are TRBV27 and TRBJ1-6; D ambiguous. CDR1 is MNHEY, CDR2 SMNVEV, per germline (reference sequence). This CDR3 region has 15 residues. Trimming removed 6 bases at V and 4 bases at J, with 13 bases between. This chain's CDR3 is CASSLLSGYNSPLHF. The CDR3 region has the DNA TGTGCCAGCAGCCTACTATCCGGGTATAATTCACCCCTCCACTTT.

This clone came up a few times. J is TRBJ2-1 and V is TRBV23-1; a weak D match, TRBD2 (6 bases). TRBV23-1 has ORF status, its function being uncertain. The CDR3 runs to 17 residues. The germline V and J ends were trimmed by 0 bases and 10 bases, with 22 bases remaining between them. The CDR3 DNA sequence: TGCGCCAGCAGTCAATCGTTGGAACGGGGGACCCTTTGGGAGCAGTTCTTC. It translates to CASSQSLERGTLWEQFF.

V and J are TRBV5-1 and TRBJ1-6, with D unresolved. V was trimmed by 2 bases and J by 11 bases, leaving 17 bases between them. The CDR3 has 15 residues. Germline V gene lookup returns CDR1 SGHRS and CDR2 YFSETQ. Here the CDR3 DNA reads TGCGCCAGCAGCTTCATGCCCCCGGCGGACGCACCCCTCCACTTT. This sequence encodes CASSFMPPADAPLHF.

This clone was counted a few times. The chain recombines TRBV28 with TRBJ2-7, with D maybe TRBD2 (6 bases). V was cut by 4 bases and J by 3 bases, with 19 bases left in between. Germline V gene data show CDR1 as MDHEN and CDR2 as SYDVKM. This CDR3 region has 16 residues. The CDR3 here is CASSSLRDFQNYEQYF. In DNA, the CDR3 is TGTGCCAGCAGTTCCCTCCGGGACTTCCAAAACTACGAGCAGTACTTC.

This clone was counted between two and nine times. V and J are TRBV5-4 and TRBJ1-4; D unresolved. The germline V gene has CDR1 SGHNT and CDR2 YYREEE (reference sequence). The length of the CDR3 is 14 residues. V dropped 2 bases and J dropped 0 bases, with 5 bases sitting between them. As DNA, the CDR3 is TGTGCCAGCAGCTTCCAAGCAACTAATGAAAAACTGTTTTTT. Protein sequence: CASSFQATNEKLFF.

The V and J genes are TRBV6-5 and TRBJ2-1; D not resolved. Deletions cut 0 bases from V and 6 bases from J, with 3 bases between. The CDR3 covers 12 residues. Germline CDR1 reads MNHEY; CDR2 reads SVGAGI. The chain's CDR3 is CASSYSPNEQFF. CDR3 DNA sequence: TGTGCCAGCAGTTACTCTCCCAATGAGCAGTTCTTC.

This clone has just a few counts. The chain joins TRBV13 to TRBJ1-2; D is unresolved. Germline V gene lookup returns CDR1 PRHDT and CDR2 FYEKMQ (reference sequence). The CDR3 loop spans 14 amino acids. Deletions cut 5 bases from V and 7 bases from J, with 17 bases between. The CDR3 region is CASSLVRPPGGYTF. The CDR3 DNA reads TGTGCCAGCAGCCTCGTTAGGCCTCCAGGTGGCTACACCTTC.

This clone has only a few counts. The chain uses TRBV28 and TRBJ1-2; a weak D match, TRBD1 (5 bases). The CDR3 runs 14 residues. Per germline, CDR1 MDHEN and CDR2 SYDVKM. V gave up 6 bases and J gave up 4 bases, with 15 bases separating them. CDR3 nucleotide sequence: TGTGCCAGCAGCCCCCTTGCAGGGATCTATGGCTACACCTTC. Amino acid sequence: CASSPLAGIYGYTF.

V gene TRBV27 combines with J gene TRBJ1-6; D is possibly TRBD1 (6 bases). V was pared by 6 bases and J by 10 bases, with 10 bases between. CDR1 and CDR2 (germline): MNHEY, SMNVEV (reference sequence). The CDR3 sequence is 12 residues long. In DNA form, the CDR3 reads TGTGCCAGCAGGCCTACAGGGTCACCCCTCCACTTT. Amino acids: CASRPTGSPLHF.

This clone has more than one count but fewer than ten. In the same sample, other DNA sequences code for this CDR3. The V and J genes are TRBV19 and TRBJ2-7, with D possibly being TRBD1 (5 bases). Trimming left V 3 bases short and J 3 bases short, with 12 bases between. The CDR3 loop spans 14 amino acids. Germline-derived CDR1 and CDR2 are LNHDA and SQIVND (reference sequence). The CDR3 DNA sequence: TGTGCCAGTAGTATTTCCAGGGATAACTACGAGCAGTACTTC. Translated: CASSISRDNYEQYF.

The chain couples TRBV7-3 to TRBJ2-2, with 7 bases lining up with TRBD1. The CDR3 is 15 residues long. With 6 bases clipped from V and 3 bases from J, the junction kept 7 bases outside the gene matches. The germline V gene encodes CDR1 SGHTA and CDR2 FQGTGA. The CDR3 DNA sequence: TGTGCCAGCAGAGACAGGGTTGAGGACACCGGGGAGCTGTTTTTT. It translates to CASRDRVEDTGELFF. The variable domain in full, completed from reference TRBV7-3 and TRBJ2-2, reads GAGVSQTPSNKVTEKGKYVELRCDPISGHTALYWYRQSLGQGPEFLIYFQGTGAADDSGLPNDRFFAVRPEGSVSTLKIQRTERGDSAVYLCASRDRVEDTGELFFGEGSRLTVL.

The chain has TRBV10-1 and TRBJ2-7; 7 bases align to TRBD1. Germline V gene sequence: CDR1 WNHNN, CDR2 SYGVQD (reference sequence). Trimming removed 3 bases from V and 1 base from J; junction bases left unmatched: 3. The CDR3 runs 14 residues. The CDR3 spells CASSDHRGSYEQYF. DNA for the CDR3: TGCGCCAGCAGTGACCACAGGGGATCCTACGAGCAGTACTTC.

The genes are TRBV27 and TRBJ2-1, with 11 bases that match TRBD1. The CDR3 has 14 amino acids. Trimming cost V 7 bases and J 10 bases; bases outside gene matches: 9. CDR1 is MNHEY and CDR2 is SMNVEV in the germline V gene (reference sequence). CDR3 residues: CASTDGQGAGEQFF. CDR3 DNA: TGTGCCAGCACTGATGGACAGGGGGCAGGAGAGCAGTTCTTC.

The V and J genes are TRBV15 and TRBJ2-7; 7 bases are shared with TRBD2. From germline, CDR1 is LNHNV and CDR2 YYDKDF (reference sequence). This CDR3 comprises 15 residues. Trimming took 3 bases from V and 3 from J; bases not matched to a gene: 8. CDR3 region: CATSRLSGVNYEQYF. The CDR3 nucleotides read TGTGCCACCAGCAGGCTAAGCGGGGTGAACTACGAGCAGTACTTC. The complete variable domain, with remaining parts taken from reference TRBV15 and TRBJ2-7, reads DAMVIQNPRYQVTQFGKPVTLSCSQTLNHNVMYWYQQKSSQAPKLLFHYYDKDFNNEADTPDNFQSRRPNTSFCFLDIRSPGLGDTAMYLCATSRLSGVNYEQYFGPGTRLTVT.

The gene calls are TRBV28 and TRBJ1-4; 8 bases map to TRBD1. The V segment lost 3 bases and the J segment 8 bases; nucleotides outside the gene matches: 2. CDR3 length: 13 amino acids. Germline V gene data show CDR1 as MDHEN and CDR2 as SYDVKM. CDR3 sequence reads: CASSLWDREKLFF. CDR3 bases: TGTGCCAGCAGTTTGTGGGACAGGGAAAAACTGTTTTTT.

This clone was counted only a few times. The V gene is TRBV19, the J gene TRBJ2-7; D is uncertain. Germline CDR1 and CDR2: LNHDA and SQIVND (reference sequence). V shed 1 base and J shed 6 bases, with 10 bases lying between them. This CDR3 has 13 residues. CDR3 sequence (DNA): TGTGCCAGTAGTATAGTGACCCGCGGCGAGCAGTACTTC. It translates to CASSIVTRGEQYF.

This chain uses TRBV6-6 with TRBJ1-4, with D hard to call. The CDR3 extends over 16 amino acids. Trimming removed 4 bases from V and 3 bases from J, with 15 bases in between. CDR1 MNHNY and CDR2 SVGAGI come from the germline V gene (reference sequence). CDR3 loop: CASSSTVSGSNEKLFF. CDR3 sequence (DNA): TGTGCCAGCAGTTCAACGGTCTCGGGTTCTAATGAAAAACTGTTTTTT.

The chain employs TRBV30 and TRBJ2-1, with D maybe TRBD1 (5 bases). The V end was cut by 0 bases, the J end by 7 bases, with 13 bases between. This CDR3 region has 14 residues. From germline, CDR1 is GTSNPN and CDR2 SVGIG (reference sequence). The CDR3 here is CAWSVSGKRNEQFF. The CDR3 nucleotides are TGTGCCTGGAGTGTGTCAGGGAAGAGAAATGAGCAGTTCTTC.

This clone came up a few times. J is TRBJ2-5 and V is TRBV18; D is perhaps TRBD1 or TRBD2 (5 bases each). This CDR3 has 12 amino acids. Per the germline V gene, CDR1 is KGHSH and CDR2 is LQKENI. The germline V and J ends were trimmed by 5 bases and 8 bases, with 12 bases remaining between them. The CDR3 DNA reads TGTGCCAGCTCAACATTCCGGGACACCCAGTACTTC. Its translation: CASSTFRDTQYF.

The chain couples TRBV7-9 to TRBJ2-5; D gene ambiguous. The ends were cut back, 3 bases at V and 3 bases at J, with 8 bases in the middle. The CDR3 is 13 residues long. Germline V lookup: CDR1 SEHNR, CDR2 FQNEAQ (reference sequence). The CDR3 spells CASSLTLEETQYF. In DNA, the CDR3 is TGTGCCAGCAGCTTGACCCTTGAAGAGACCCAGTACTTC. Drawing the rest from reference TRBV7-9 and TRBJ2-5, the complete variable domain is DTGVSQNPRHKITKRGQNVTFRCDPISEHNRLYWYRQTLGQGPEFLTYFQNEAQLEKSRLLSDRFSAERPKGSFSTLEIQRTEQGDSAMYLCASSLTLEETQYFGPGTRLLVL.

J is TRBJ1-2 and V is TRBV4-2; weak D call: TRBD1 (5 bases). This CDR3 comprises 15 residues. V shed 1 base and J shed 3 bases, with 12 bases lying between them. Per the germline V gene, CDR1 is LGHNA and CDR2 is YNFKEQ. CDR3 region: CASSQVTVGDYGYTF. The CDR3 coding sequence is TGTGCCAGCAGCCAAGTGACAGTGGGGGACTATGGCTACACCTTC.

This clone was counted between two and nine times. The rearrangement uses TRBV5-4 and TRBJ1-4, with TRBD1 matching over 7 bases. The germline V gene encodes CDR1 SGHNT and CDR2 YYREEE (reference sequence). The CDR3 has 15 residues. Unmatched junction bases numbered 11, after V lost 4 bases and J lost 8 bases. The DNA of the CDR3 is TGTGCCAGCAGCCTTAACAGGGGCGCGGAGGAAAAACTGTTTTTT. Translated, it gives CASSLNRGAEEKLFF. The full variable domain, completed using reference TRBV5-4 and TRBJ1-4, is ETGVTQSPTHLIKTRGQQVTLRCSSQSGHNTVSWYQQALGQGPQFIFQYYREEENGRGNFPPRFSGLQFPNYSSELNVNALELDDSALYLCASSLNRGAEEKLFFGSGTQLSVL.

The chain has TRBV9 and TRBJ2-2, with 7 bases aligning to TRBD2. Germline values: CDR1 SGDLS, CDR2 YYNGEE. After removal of 0 bases from V and 4 bases from J, the junction contained 6 bases not matched to a gene. This CDR3 has 16 residues. This CDR3 is CASSVAGGQSTGELFF. As DNA, the CDR3 is TGTGCCAGCAGCGTAGCGGGAGGTCAGAGCACCGGGGAGCTGTTTTTT.